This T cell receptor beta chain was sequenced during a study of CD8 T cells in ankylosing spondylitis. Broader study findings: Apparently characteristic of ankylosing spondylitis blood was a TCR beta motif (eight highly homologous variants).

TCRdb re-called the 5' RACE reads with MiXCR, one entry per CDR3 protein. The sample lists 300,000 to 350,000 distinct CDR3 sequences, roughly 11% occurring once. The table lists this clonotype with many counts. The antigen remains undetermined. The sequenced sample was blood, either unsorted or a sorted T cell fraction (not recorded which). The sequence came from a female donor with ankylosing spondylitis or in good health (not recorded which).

The CDR3: CASSSVGQGGFFGYTF. The CDR3 DNA reads as TGTGCCAGCAGCTCGGTCGGGCAGGGAGGTTTCTTTGGCTACACCTTC. The chain employs TRBV13 and TRBJ1-2; D is perhaps TRBD1 (5 bases). The CDR3 is 16 amino acids. CDR1 is PRHDT, CDR2 FYEKMQ, per germline (reference sequence). Between the trimmed V and J ends, which lost 4 bases and 7 bases, there was a span of 22 bases.